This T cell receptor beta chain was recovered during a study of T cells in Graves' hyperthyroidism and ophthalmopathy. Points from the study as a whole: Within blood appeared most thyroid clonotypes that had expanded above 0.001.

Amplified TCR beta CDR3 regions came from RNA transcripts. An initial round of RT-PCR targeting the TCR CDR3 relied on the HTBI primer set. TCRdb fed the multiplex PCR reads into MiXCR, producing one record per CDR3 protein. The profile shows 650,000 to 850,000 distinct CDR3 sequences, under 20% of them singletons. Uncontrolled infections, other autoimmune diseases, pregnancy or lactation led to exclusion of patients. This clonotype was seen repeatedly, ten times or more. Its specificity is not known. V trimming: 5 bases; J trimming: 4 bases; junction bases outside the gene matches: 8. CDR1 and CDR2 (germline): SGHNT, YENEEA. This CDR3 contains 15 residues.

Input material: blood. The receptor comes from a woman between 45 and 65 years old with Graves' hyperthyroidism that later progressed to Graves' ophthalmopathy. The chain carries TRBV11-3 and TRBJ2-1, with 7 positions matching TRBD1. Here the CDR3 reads CASSGRDREYNEQFF. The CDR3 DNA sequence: TGTGCCAGCAGCGGCCGGGACAGAGAATACAATGAGCAGTTCTTC.